The 32 T cell receptor beta chains below come from one sample, sequenced in a study of molecular identifiers for immune sequencing clone quantification. TCRdb reprocessed the PCR reads via MiXCR and lists one record per CDR3 protein. The sample gives 460,000 or so distinct CDR3 sequences, roughly 24% of which show up once; roughly 0.79% is in the top ten. Sequences were obtained from naive CD8+ T cells from blood, with Jurkat cell RNA spiked in. Noted subset: FACS-sorted CD8+CD4-CCR7+CD45RA+ naive T cells. These receptors came from a human donor in good health. Some libraries in this study had Jurkat cell RNA spiked in.

This chain uses TRBV19 with TRBJ2-7; D is perhaps TRBD1 (6 bases). CDR3 length equals 13 residues. V lost 7 bases and J 4 bases, leaving 14 bases between the germline ends. The germline CDR1 and CDR2 sequences are LNHDA and SQIVND (reference sequence). CDR3 coding DNA: TGTGCCAGTAAGTCAGGGGATTTATACGAGCAGTACTTC. Translation gives CASKSGDLYEQYF.

This clonotype was detected many times. The rearrangement links TRBV28 to TRBJ1-1, with a possible D match to TRBD1 (5 bases). Looked up from germline, CDR1 is MDHEN and CDR2 is SYDVKM. This CDR3 is 14 amino acids long. Deletions cut 4 bases from V and 4 bases from J, with 13 bases between. In DNA, the CDR3 is TGTGCCAGCAGTTCCCCCCCAGGGTTCACTGAAGCTTTCTTT. Translation gives CASSSPPGFTEAFF.

This clonotype has a count of ten or more. The V and J genes are TRBV7-2 and TRBJ2-7, with TRBD1 matching 8 bases. Germline V gene data show CDR1 as SGHTA and CDR2 as FQGNSA. The CDR3 has 14 residues. The V and J ends lost 4 bases and 0 bases, in that order; junction bases with no gene match: 2. The CDR3 DNA reads TGTGCCAGCAGCTCCGGACAGGGCTCCTACGAGCAGTACTTC. Translation: CASSSGQGSYEQYF.

This clonotype was seen a handful of times. This rearrangement joins TRBV5-1 to TRBJ2-3; 7 bases are shared with TRBD1. Trimming at V came to 1 base and at J to 2 bases, leaving 4 bases not matched to a gene. The CDR3 has 15 amino acids. CDR1 and CDR2 from the germline V gene are SGHRS and YFSETQ. The CDR3 reads CASSLLTGDTDTQYF. The CDR3, as DNA: TGCGCCAGCAGCTTGCTTACAGGGGACACAGATACGCAGTATTTT.

This clonotype occurred many times. V usage is TRBV5-1 and J usage is TRBJ2-1; 8 bases are shared with TRBD1. Per the germline V gene, CDR1 is SGHRS and CDR2 is YFSETQ. This CDR3 comprises 15 residues. Losses at the gene ends were 3 bases for V and 0 bases for J; bases not matched to a gene: 2. CDR3 DNA sequence: TGCGCCAGCAGCTATACAGGGGGCTCCTACAATGAGCAGTTCTTC. This gives the protein CASSYTGGSYNEQFF.

The CDR3 sequence: CASSLAWGSGGQETQYF. CDR3 nucleotides: TGTGCCAGCAGCTTAGCTTGGGGTAGCGGGGGCCAAGAGACCCAGTACTTC. The V call is TRBV7-9, the J call TRBJ2-5; 9 bases match TRBD2. With 0 bases clipped from V and 1 base from J, the junction kept 6 bases outside the gene matches. Germline V gives CDR1 SEHNR, CDR2 FQNEAQ (reference sequence). This CDR3 is built from 17 residues.

The rearrangement uses TRBV27 and TRBJ2-1; D may be TRBD1 (6 bases). The V end was cut by 3 bases, the J end by 12 bases, with 18 bases between. The CDR3 is 14 amino acids. Germline lookup yields CDR1 MNHEY and CDR2 SMNVEV (reference sequence). CDR3 sequence: CASSLWAGDAPQFF. CDR3 nucleotides: TGTGCCAGCAGTTTGTGGGCAGGGGATGCCCCGCAGTTCTTC.

J is TRBJ2-3 and V is TRBV7-9; 11 nucleotides line up with TRBD1. CDR3 length: 15 residues. V gave up 1 base and J gave up 6 bases; unmatched junction bases: 3. Germline-derived CDR1 and CDR2 are SEHNR and FQNEAQ (reference sequence). The chain's CDR3 is CASSLGTGGVDTQYF. In DNA, the CDR3 is TGTGCCAGCAGCTTAGGGACAGGGGGCGTTGATACGCAGTATTTT.

This clonotype was observed at least ten times. The V and J genes are TRBV2 and TRBJ2-7; TRBD1 or TRBD2 may be the D gene (5 bases each). CDR1 SNHLY and CDR2 FYNNEI come from the germline V gene. This CDR3 comprises 15 residues. V shed 5 bases and J shed 0 bases, with 14 bases lying between them. CDR3 protein: CASSKGTASSYEQYF. The CDR3 coding sequence is TGTGCCAGCAGTAAAGGGACGGCGAGCTCCTACGAGCAGTACTTC.

Details on this clonotype: Possible read error: a much larger clone is one base away. The rearrangement uses TRBV6-5 and TRBJ1-1; D uncertain. V lost 0 bases to trimming and J lost 6 bases, with 14 bases between them. Per germline, CDR1 MNHEY and CDR2 SVGAGI. The CDR3 consists of 15 residues. CDR3 bases: TGTGCCAGCAGTTACTCCGGTTCCGGTCCCGCTGAAGCTTTCTTT. Protein: CASSYSGSGPAEAFF.

As to this clonotype: Being one base from a much bigger clone, this may be a read error. In this CDR3 the conserved last residue, phenylalanine or tryptophan, is missing, so a read error is likely. The V gene is TRBV6-1, the J gene TRBJ2-7; D could derive from TRBD1 or TRBD2 (5 bases each). Germline assignment: CDR1 MNHNS and CDR2 SASEGT. The CDR3 has 16 amino acids. The V and J ends lost 2 bases and 2 bases respectively, with 16 bases between them. CDR3 DNA sequence: TGTGCCAGCAGTGAACCCACTAGTTGGGGACCCTACGAGCAGTACCTC. This codes for CASSEPTSWGPYEQYL.

This clonotype turned up a few times. The chain is built from TRBV12-3 or TRBV12-4 and TRBJ1-6; no firm D call. The CDR3 sequence is 15 residues long. The V end was cut by 5 bases, the J end by 0 bases, with 8 bases between. For the CDR3, the DNA is TGTGCCAGCAGTGACCAGAGCTCCTATAATTCACCCCTCCACTTT. It is translated as CASSDQSSYNSPLHF.

A note on this clonotype: A much more abundant neighbour one base away suggests this may be a read error. The rearrangement joins TRBV25-1 to TRBJ2-7; tentative D call: TRBD2 (6 bases). Between the trimmed V and J ends, which lost 2 bases and 2 bases, there was a span of 10 bases. The CDR3 has 14 residues. The germline CDR1 and CDR2 sequences are MGHDK and SYGVNS. The CDR3, as DNA: TGTGCCAGCAGTGAAGTCGGGGGTACCTACGAGCAGTACTTC. Its protein product is CASSEVGGTYEQYF.

In this sample, this clonotype turned up a few times. This chain links TRBV20-1 with TRBJ2-7; tentative D call: TRBD2 (6 bases). This CDR3 has 15 amino acids. Trimming left V 0 bases short and J 2 bases short, with 14 bases between. Per the germline V gene, CDR1 is DFQATT and CDR2 is SNEGSKA (reference sequence). CDR3 loop: CSARDLGGMPYEQYF. The CDR3 DNA sequence: TGCAGTGCTAGAGATTTGGGAGGTATGCCCTACGAGCAGTACTTC.

This clonotype was counted at least ten times. V gene TRBV7-8 combines with J gene TRBJ2-5; 7 nucleotides line up with TRBD1. The CDR3 has 14 amino acids. The V segment lost 5 bases and the J segment 1 base; nucleotides outside the gene matches: 4. Germline-derived CDR1 and CDR2 are SGHVS and FQNEAQ. The CDR3 DNA follows: TGTGCCAGCAGCCCGTCAGGGGGCCAAGAGACCCAGTACTTC. It specifies CASSPSGGQETQYF.

To note about this clonotype: A much more abundant neighbour one base away suggests this may be a read error. V gene TRBV9 combines with J gene TRBJ2-2; D gene uncertain. Germline V gene sequence: CDR1 SGDLS, CDR2 YYNGEE. CDR3 length: 17 residues. V was pared by 0 bases and J by 0 bases, with 12 bases between. DNA for the CDR3: TGTGCCAGCAGCGTAGGCGTAGGACGGACGAACACCGGGGAGCTGTTTTTT. Amino acid sequence: CASSVGVGRTNTGELFF.

The chain is built from TRBV27 and TRBJ2-7; D is possibly TRBD1 (6 bases). V was cut by 3 bases and J by 5 bases, with 11 bases left in between. CDR1 and CDR2 (germline): MNHEY, SMNVEV (reference sequence). The CDR3 is 13 amino acids. The chain's CDR3 is CASSFGTTHEQYF. The CDR3 coding sequence is TGTGCCAGCAGTTTCGGGACAACCCACGAGCAGTACTTC.

At least ten counts were recorded for this clonotype. The chain carries TRBV5-1 and TRBJ2-7; perhaps TRBD2 as D (5 bases). The V gene's germline CDR1 is SGHRS and CDR2 YFSETQ. This CDR3 contains 12 residues. V lost 5 bases to trimming and J lost 5 bases, with 11 bases between them. The CDR3 loop reads CASSPDGDEQYF. Written as DNA, the CDR3 is TGCGCCAGCAGTCCGGACGGGGACGAGCAGTACTTC.

V is TRBV6-2 or TRBV6-3 and J is TRBJ2-1; D gene uncertain. The CDR3 is made up of 16 amino acids. Trimming took 0 bases from V and 7 from J, leaving 16 bases between them. Germline V lookup: CDR1 MNHEY, CDR2 SVGEGT. In nucleotides, the CDR3 is TGTGCCAGCAGTTACTCGAAGGCGGCAGCCCCAAATGAGCAGTTCTTC. The encoded protein is CASSYSKAAAPNEQFF.

This clonotype was picked up a small number of times. CDR3 region: CASSQDSLAGDGEQFF. The CDR3 DNA is TGCGCCAGCAGCCAAGATTCTCTAGCGGGAGACGGTGAGCAGTTCTTC. The V and J genes are TRBV4-3 and TRBJ2-1, with TRBD2 matching 10 bases. CDR1 is LGHNA, CDR2 YSLEER, per germline. J was trimmed by 9 bases and V by 0 bases; bases with no gene match: 8. CDR3 size: 16 residues.

Many counts were recorded for this clonotype. This chain connects TRBV30 to TRBJ1-1; D not certain. This CDR3 is 12 amino acids long. The germline CDR1 and CDR2 sequences are GTSNPN and SVGIG (reference sequence). Trimming took off 0 bases at V and 5 bases at J, with 7 bases between the two ends. DNA for the CDR3: TGTGCCTGGAGTGTATCCCGGACTGAAGCTTTCTTT. This sequence encodes CAWSVSRTEAFF.

This clonotype was found a few times. The rearrangement links TRBV20-1 to TRBJ2-7; TRBD1 might be the D (6 bases). V lost 6 bases and J lost 5, with 11 bases in between. The CDR3 consists of 11 residues. Per the germline V gene, CDR1 is DFQATT and CDR2 is SNEGSKA (reference sequence). The CDR3 DNA sequence: TGCAGTGCCCCCAGGGGCCACGAGCAGTACTTC. Protein sequence: CSAPRGHEQYF.

As concerns this clonotype: A read error may account for a junction end that differs from germline. The rearrangement uses TRBV12-3 or TRBV12-4 and TRBJ1-3; possibly TRBD1 for D (5 bases). There are 15 residues in the CDR3. The CDR3 here is CANEHRTPSGNSIYF. The CDR3 DNA sequence: TGTGCCAACGAACACCGGACACCATCTGGAAACTCCATATATTTT.

The table lists this clonotype with many counts. This rearrangement joins TRBV28 to TRBJ2-7; D is ambiguous. Germline CDR1 is MDHEN and CDR2 is SYDVKM. V was trimmed by 8 bases and J by 0 bases, leaving 11 bases between them. CDR3 length: 13 amino acids. In DNA, the CDR3 is TGTGCCAGCGGGTCCAGAAGCTCCTACGAGCAGTACTTC. As protein: CASGSRSSYEQYF.

In its sample, this clonotype was seen many times. The rearrangement joins TRBV7-2 to TRBJ2-1; 8 nucleotides agree with TRBD1. Germline V gives CDR1 SGHTA, CDR2 FQGNSA. J gave up 2 bases and V 5 bases, and 5 bases lay outside the gene matches. This CDR3 spans 15 amino acids. Here the CDR3 DNA reads TGTGCCAGCAGCCCGGACAGGGCCACCTACAATGAGCAGTTCTTC. The encoded protein is CASSPDRATYNEQFF.

The J gene is TRBJ1-1, the V gene TRBV12-3 or TRBV12-4, with 9 bases identical to TRBD1. CDR3 length: 15 residues. Trimming removed 6 bases from V and 5 bases from J; junction bases left unmatched: 10. The CDR3 is CASSRSGTGLTEAFF. The CDR3 bases are TGTGCCAGCAGCCGTTCTGGGACAGGGCTAACTGAAGCTTTCTTT.

This clonotype has at least ten counts. The CDR3 loop is CASSQGRDEQFF. The CDR3 coding sequence is TGCGCCAGCAGCCAAGGCAGGGATGAGCAGTTCTTC. This sequence joins TRBV4-1 and TRBJ2-1, with TRBD1 as a possible D gene (5 bases). The CDR3 length is 12 residues. Looked up from germline, CDR1 is MGHRA and CDR2 is YSYEKL. Between the trimmed V and J ends, which lost 1 base and 8 bases, there was a span of 6 bases.

A word on this clonotype: This could be a read error, since a much larger clone is one nucleotide away. The rearrangement joins TRBV20-1 to TRBJ1-6; TRBD1 is a possible D gene (6 bases). The CDR3 is 13 residues long. Germline V gene sequence: CDR1 DFQATT, CDR2 SNEGSKA (reference sequence). The DNA of the CDR3 is TGCAGTGCTAGCGACAGGACTAATTCACCCCTCCCCTTT. Translation gives CSASDRTNSPLPF.

This clonotype showed up many times. The chain carries TRBV6-6 and TRBJ2-7, with D possibly being TRBD2 (7 bases). Trimming took off 5 bases at V and 3 bases at J, with 14 bases between the two ends. Per the germline V gene, CDR1 is MNHNY and CDR2 is SVGAGI (reference sequence). This CDR3 is 14 amino acids long. DNA for the CDR3: TGTGCCAGCAGTAGACGGGGGGCGGACTACGAGCAGTACTTC. Its translation is CASSRRGADYEQYF.

In regard to this clonotype: A single base separates this from a much larger clone, so it may be a read error. V usage is TRBV29-1 and J usage is TRBJ2-3; D remains ambiguous. Trimming removed 7 bases from V and 6 bases from J, with 14 bases in between. CDR3 size: 12 residues. Germline-derived CDR1 and CDR2 are SQVTM and ANQGSEA. The CDR3 DNA sequence: TGCAGCGCCTCCGATGGCGTGGATACGCAGTATTTT. The encoded protein is CSASDGVDTQYF.

This clonotype was observed once. The conserved final phenylalanine or tryptophan is absent from the CDR3, which likely points to a read error. CDR3 sequence (DNA): TGTGCCAGCAGTTTACGCGGTTTGGAGACCCAGTACCTC. Amino acids: CASSLRGLETQYL. The chain recombines TRBV28 with TRBJ2-5; D remains ambiguous. The CDR3 covers 13 residues. Trimming left V 2 bases short and J 5 bases short, with 9 bases between. CDR1 is MDHEN, CDR2 SYDVKM, per germline.

This clonotype has a count of ten or more. The V gene is TRBV12-3 or TRBV12-4, the J gene TRBJ2-6; D is unresolved. The V gene lost 6 bases and the J gene lost 4 bases, with 13 bases spanning the gap. The CDR3 has 15 amino acids. CDR3 sequence: CASSTTSLGANVLTF. The CDR3 DNA sequence: TGTGCCAGCAGCACTACATCGCTGGGGGCCAACGTCCTGACTTTC.